The 5 T cell receptor beta chains below all came from one sample that was sequenced in a study of PD-1 blockade in mismatch repair-deficient tumors. The assay was immunoSEQ multiplex PCR, and TCRdb's table has in-frame clones only and misses some. The sample has around 68,000 clones, about 78% seen once. Here the sequenced sample was peripheral blood, taken 2 weeks after starting pembrolizumab. These receptor sequences come from an adult with mismatch repair-deficient cancer.

The sample holds one count of this clone. The gene calls are TRBV7-2 and TRBJ2-2; D not resolved. This CDR3 contains 13 residues. Germline CDR1 and CDR2: SGHTA and FQGNSA. Trimming cost V 0 bases and J 6 bases, with 5 bases left between them. The CDR3 region is CASSLAGAGELFF. The CDR3 bases are TGTGCCAGCAGCTTAGCAGGAGCCGGGGAGCTGTTTTTT.

V usage is TRBV5-6 and J usage is TRBJ2-7, with D unresolved. The CDR3 is 11 residues long. Germline-derived CDR1 and CDR2 are SGHDT and YYEEEE. V lost 0 bases and J 2 bases, leaving 0 bases between the germline ends. The CDR3 protein is CASSLAYEQYF. In nucleotides, the CDR3 is TGTGCCAGCAGCTTGGCCTACGAGCAGTACTTC. Full variable domain (rest looked up from reference TRBV5-6 and TRBJ2-7): DAGVTQSPTHLIKTRGQQVTLRCSPKSGHDTVSWYQQALGQGPQFIFQYYEEEERQRGNFPDRFSGHQFPNYSSELNVNALLLGDSALYLCASSLAYEQYFGPGTRLTVT.

A few counts support this clone. V and J are TRBV30 and TRBJ2-1; TRBD2 matches at 8 bases. Germline trimming cut 5 bases from V and 7 bases from J; bases unmatched to any gene: 16. This CDR3 is 16 amino acids long. In germline, CDR1 is GTSNPN, CDR2 SVGIG (reference sequence). The chain's CDR3 is CAWEELLAELGNEQFF. In DNA form, the CDR3 reads TGTGCCTGGGAGGAGTTACTAGCGGAGTTGGGGAATGAGCAGTTCTTC.

The chain couples TRBV6-6 to TRBJ1-4, with 7 bases fitting TRBD1. Trimming took 0 bases from V and 6 from J; bases not matched to a gene: 4. Germline V gives CDR1 MNHNY, CDR2 SVGAGI (reference sequence). CDR3 length equals 15 residues. CDR3 in amino acids: CASSYSGQWYEKLFF. As DNA, the CDR3 is TGTGCCAGCAGTTACTCGGGACAGTGGTATGAAAAACTGTTTTTT.

This clone was observed a handful of times. The genes are TRBV10-1 and TRBJ2-7; D ambiguous. Trimming left V 0 bases short and J 1 base short, with 7 bases between. Germline V gene sequence: CDR1 WNHNN, CDR2 SYGVQD (reference sequence). This CDR3 has 14 residues. CDR3 sequence reads: CASSESGVSYEQYF. DNA of the CDR3: TGCGCCAGCAGTGAGTCTGGGGTTTCCTACGAGCAGTACTTC.